This TCR beta chain was recorded in a study of shared clonotypes between healthy human individuals (dated by TCRdb to 2020 to 2022). Turning to the overall study: The cohort included three men and a couple of women between 18 and 49 years of age. Blood TCR repertoires of a handful of healthy adults were deeply sequenced to estimate repertoire size and the extent of clonotype sharing between individuals. For each donor, three plates each were used for CD4 naive and CD4 memory, two plates were used for CD8 naive, and one plate was used for CD8 memory. Per donor, leukapheresis produced somewhere between about 0.94 and 10 billion PBMCs. To increase sequencing depth and limit assay-specific biases, different laboratories used diverse techniques to prepare libraries and sequence TCR repertoires.

The donors were healthy, HIV-negative adults with no recently reported acute infections or vaccinations. Every donor was a Caucasian adult residing in Nashville, Tennessee, USA. Magnetic negative selection was used to enrich CD4+ T cells, after which naive cells were positively selected on CD45RA and the negative fraction became the memory subset. Blood was obtained by leukapheresis, after which PBMCs were separated by Ficoll-Histopaque density gradient centrifugation and cryopreserved in liquid nitrogen vapor phase. Analytical flow cytometry was used to check the purity and quantity of every magnetically sorted T cell population. From each sorted fraction, genomic DNA was isolated and quantified by UV absorbance on a Nanodrop 2000c. Compared with germline, V lacks 2 bases and J lacks 4 bases; bases without a gene match: 1. There are 15 amino acids in the CDR3, from cysteine to phenylalanine inclusive. Only the CDR3 DNA is retained, 45 bases long and in frame from the first base. Reading the germline V gene gives CDR1 ENHRY and CDR2 SYGVKD.

Using the deep immunoSEQ assay, TCR CDR3 regions were amplified from genomic DNA by multiplex PCR. Extracted genomic DNA from each cell subset was distributed evenly across all wells of several immunoSEQ 96-well plates, and each plate was treated as a replicate. For sorted subsets, each replicate PCR was loaded with 200 ng genomic DNA, equivalent to 30,000 to 35,000 T cell genomes. Purified libraries were quantified with a Qubit 3.0 fluorometer, sized on a Bioanalyzer 2100, and re-quantified with the KAPA Library Quantification kit. Each immunoSEQ 96-well plate was sequenced on its own single-read 150-cycle Illumina NextSeq 550 flow cell. As for the original processing: Because the immunoSEQ output included only junctional sequences and no quality scores, the filtering could not be the same as the filtering used for full-length reads. To assign V/J genes and CDR3, sequences were annotated using PyIR, a Python wrapper for IgBLAST v1.9, with IMGT germline references. Reads were removed for weak V/J assignments (E-value above 1e-6), missing CDR3, stop codons, out-of-frame junctions, or ambiguous translated residues. A V3J clonotype was defined by an identical inferred V gene, J gene, and CDR3 amino acid sequence. Percentage overlap between repertoires was computed as shared unique clonotypes divided by the size of the smaller repertoire. Richness of each repertoire was evaluated using RTK rarefaction, the Chao1 estimator, and Recon v2.1 estimates of unobserved clonotypes. Generation probabilities were computed with OLGA for all TCRbeta clonotypes obtained by the gDNA method from several donors. Drawn from immuneACCESS, this table holds only the in-frame rearrangements with V and J called that TCRdb kept. Clones are partly lost; checked studies trace under half to an unresolved V gene and leave the rest unexplained. V and J calls and clone size are those listed in that table; D and trimming were worked out from the DNA. In all, the sample holds around 2.3 million clones, and around 95% of those were seen once. The ten top clones hold roughly 0.13% of the sample.

This clone was observed a single time. No cognate antigen has been identified for it. Within one base of it there is no much larger clone, and no base qualities were kept. The research as a whole found: Even with the large sequencing depth, rarefaction of the sorted-subset datasets indicated that sequencing was incomplete. Because the study included a small number of donors, the genetic and exposure-history diversity represented was limited. Across four donors, around 5% of naive CD4, approximately 3.6% of naive CD8, 2.3% of memory CD4, and around 0.4% of memory CD8 clonotypes were shared. Higher generation probabilities were observed for clonotypes shared by all four sorted-subset donors than for non-shared clonotypes. Pairwise subsampling led to the expectation that sequencing depth would affect the degree of clonotype sharing among donors. Larger estimated clonotype richness was generally found for naive subsets than for memory subsets. Sampling was limited to blood, and TCR repertoires in tissue likely differ from TCR repertoires in blood.

This clonotype was sampled from a man between 18 and 35 years old in good health. The sequencing input was naive CD4+ T cells sorted from blood. Interpreted using the paper, the cell subset or site label stands for: CD45RA+ positively selected. This receptor chain uses TRBV10-3 and TRBJ2-7, and TRBD2 aligns with 14 junction nucleotides. Here the CDR3 is given as CAISERLAGGYEQYF. The sequenced DNA: TGTGCCATCAGTGAGCGACTAGCGGGAGGGTACGAGCAGTACTTC.